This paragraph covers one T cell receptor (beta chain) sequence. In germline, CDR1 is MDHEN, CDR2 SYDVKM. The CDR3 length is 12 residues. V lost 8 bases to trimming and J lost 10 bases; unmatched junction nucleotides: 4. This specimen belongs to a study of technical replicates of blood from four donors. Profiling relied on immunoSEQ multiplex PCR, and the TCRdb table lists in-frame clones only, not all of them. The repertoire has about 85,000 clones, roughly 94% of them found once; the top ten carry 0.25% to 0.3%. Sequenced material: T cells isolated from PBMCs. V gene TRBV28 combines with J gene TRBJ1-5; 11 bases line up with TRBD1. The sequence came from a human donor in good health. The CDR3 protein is CASRTGGNPQHF. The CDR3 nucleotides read TGTGCCAGCCGGACAGGGGGCAACCCCCAGCATTTT.